The 7 T cell receptor beta chains reported below all come from one sample, sequenced in a study of early T cells in non-severe SARS-CoV-2 infection. Via MiXCR, TCRdb re-called the 5' RACE reads, giving one row per CDR3 protein. Of about 79,000 distinct CDR3 sequences in the sample, about 12% were seen once. Material: whole blood. All receptors derive from an adult who was a healthcare worker with PCR-confirmed SARS-CoV-2 infection or an uninfected control (not recorded which).

This clonotype was seen ten or more times. The chain links TRBV5-1 to TRBJ2-5, with TRBD2 as a possible D gene (5 bases). The CDR3 has 17 residues. Trimming took off 1 base at V and 5 bases at J, with 21 bases between the two ends. CDR1 is SGHRS, CDR2 YFSETQ, per germline. CDR3 amino acids: CASSLRGDPRTGETQYF. In nucleotides, the CDR3 is TGCGCCAGCAGCTTGCGGGGAGACCCGAGGACCGGGGAGACCCAGTACTTC.

The gene calls are TRBV29-1 and TRBJ2-1, with TRBD1 matching 9 bases. Germline CDR1 SQVTM, CDR2 ANQGSEA. The CDR3 loop spans 14 amino acids. V was clipped by 7 bases and J by 7 bases; unmatched bases: 11. CDR3 DNA: TGCAGCGCCCGGGACAGGGCCGGGGGTAATGAGCAGTTCTTC. As protein: CSARDRAGGNEQFF.

The sample holds a few counts of this clonotype. The chain employs TRBV7-9 and TRBJ2-7; D is undetermined. Trimming removed 5 bases from V and 2 bases from J, with 16 bases in between. Germline lookup yields CDR1 SEHNR and CDR2 FQNEAQ (reference sequence). This CDR3 has 15 amino acids. In DNA form, the CDR3 reads TGTGCCAGCAGCACGGTGCCAGGAGCAACCTACGAGCAGTACTTC. This codes for CASSTVPGATYEQYF.

On this clonotype: One end of the junction is discordant with germline, which a read error may explain. The genes are TRBV12-3 or TRBV12-4 and TRBJ2-1; possibly TRBD2 for D (6 bases). This CDR3 spans 17 amino acids. The CDR3 protein is CASSFRVGTLSDNEQFF. For the CDR3, the DNA is TGTGCCAGCAGTTTTAGGGTGGGGACTCTCTCCGACAATGAGCAGTTCTTC.

Written as DNA, the CDR3 is TGTGCCAGCAGTGCATCGGGACAGGCTTCCTACAATGAGCAGTTCTTC. This codes for CASSASGQASYNEQFF. The gene calls are TRBV6-1 and TRBJ2-1, with 8 bases identical to TRBD1. Germline V gene data show CDR1 as MNHNS and CDR2 as SASEGT. Trimming at V came to 4 bases and at J to 1 base, leaving 6 bases not matched to a gene. The CDR3 extends over 16 amino acids.

This clonotype occurred a few times. V gene TRBV28 combines with J gene TRBJ2-7; D remains ambiguous. The V end was cut by 6 bases, the J end by 0 bases, with 9 bases between. The CDR3 runs 13 residues. Germline-derived CDR1 and CDR2 are MDHEN and SYDVKM. CDR3 loop: CASRLTISYEQYF. The CDR3 coding sequence is TGTGCCAGCAGACTAACAATCTCCTACGAGCAGTACTTC.

The rearrangement links TRBV28 to TRBJ1-4; perhaps TRBD1 as D (6 bases). CDR1 and CDR2 from the germline V gene are MDHEN and SYDVKM. The CDR3 spans 16 residues. Trimming shortened V by 7 bases and J by 5 bases, and 20 bases separated the two germline ends. The CDR3 loop reads CASTEPGSGGNEKLFF. The CDR3 nucleotides read TGTGCCAGCACCGAACCGGGGTCCGGGGGCAATGAAAAACTGTTTTTT.